This entry describes one TCR beta chain. Its antigen is still unknown. This sample is part of a study of cytotoxic CD8 clonotypes in ibrutinib-treated CLL. Study at large: Response was recorded as partial in some 25 patients and complete in 2; at median around 68 months, around 15 remained remitted and roughly 12 had progressed. Study-wide results and limits: There were few public clonotypes, and on treatment they contracted or stayed stable. At progression, clonality fell back toward baseline after rising at ibrutinib response. Patients showed higher baseline clonality than age-matched healthy donors, and it tracked circulating CD8+ T-cell counts.

Profiling relied on immunoSEQ multiplex PCR, and the TCRdb table lists in-frame clones only, not all of them. Among tens of thousands of clones listed, 65% to 75% were seen once. Germline V gene data show CDR1 as LNHDA and CDR2 as SQIVND (reference sequence). This CDR3 has 13 amino acids. The V and J ends lost 3 bases and 6 bases, in that order; junction bases with no gene match: 4. Here the sequenced sample was PBMCs, taken after 12 months of ibrutinib treatment. The J gene is TRBJ2-5, the V gene TRBV19; 7 bases are a match to TRBD2. The clonotype comes from a human donor with chronic lymphocytic leukemia. The CDR3 reads CASSIGGSKTQYF. CDR3 DNA: TGTGCCAGTAGTATTGGCGGGAGCAAGACCCAGTACTTC.